This T cell receptor (beta chain) originates from a study of memory CD4+ T cells and cytomegalovirus serostatus. Background on the study: Of the healthy Belgian adults, under 10 were CMV seropositive and 20 to 25 seronegative.

Single viable CD3+CD4+CD8-CD45RO+ cells were sorted as the memory CD4+ T cells. Sequencing used immunoSEQ multiplex PCR; TCRdb keeps in-frame clones, though not all of them. Here the sample spans 35,000 to 50,000 clones, 76% being singletons. CDR1 is MGHRA and CDR2 is YSYEKL in the germline V gene. The junction had 10 bases not matched to a gene; V was cut back by 5 bases and J by 7 bases. This CDR3 has 17 amino acids. The material sequenced was memory CD4+ T cells from blood. The clonotype originates from an adult in good health and CMV-seronegative. This chain connects TRBV4-1 to TRBJ2-2; TRBD2 matches at 13 bases. The CDR3 loop is CASSFRTSGSWSGELFF. DNA for the CDR3: TGCGCCAGCAGCTTTAGGACTAGCGGGAGTTGGAGCGGGGAGCTGTTTTTT.